The rows below give T cell receptor beta chains drawn from one sample of a study of shared clonotypes between healthy human individuals. This table comes from immunoSEQ multiplex PCR, and its TCRdb copy is limited to in-frame clones, with some not included. The repertoire holds roughly 2,500,000 clones, with 93% as singletons. Input material: naive CD4+ T cells from PBMCs. The receptors stem from a young man in good health. Some clones in this sample may be carry-over from other donors' samples. CDR3s include the opening cysteine and the closing phenylalanine or tryptophan. The order of the fields is V gene, CDR3 length, J gene, D gene, clone size, CDR3 DNA, CDR3 protein. The D gene is left open where the match is weak. Size values are once, few and many counts, or a class for expanded clones, and some rows have none.

>TRBV7-3|14|TRBJ2-2|-|once
TGTGCCAGCAGCTTTAGGACAACGTCCGGGGAGCTGTTTTTT
CASSFRTTSGELFF
>TRBV28|14|TRBJ2-3|-|-
TGTGCCAGCAGTTTCGACCGGGGGCCAGATACGCAGTATTTT
CASSFDRGPDTQYF
>TRBV4-2|17|TRBJ2-2|-|-
TGTGCCAGCAGCCAAGAAAAGGCCAGGATCAGCACCGGGGAGCTGTTTTTT
CASSQEKARISTGELFF
>TRBV27|15|TRBJ2-7|TRBD1|-
TGTGCCAGCAGTGCCCCGGGACAGGGGGCCTACGAGCAGTACTTC
CASSAPGQGAYEQYF
>TRBV28|15|TRBJ1-2|-|-
TGTGCCAGCAGTGTCAGGGTGGCCTTGGACTATGGCTACACCTTC
CASSVRVALDYGYTF
>TRBV4-3|16|TRBJ2-7|-|-
TGCGCCAGCAGCCAAGATACAGGCCAATTCTCCTACGAGCAGTACTTC
CASSQDTGQFSYEQYF
>TRBV2|14|TRBJ2-7|TRBD1|-
TGTGCCAGCAGTTGGGACAGGGGGTCAGGCGAGCAGTACTTC
CASSWDRGSGEQYF
>TRBV15|19|TRBJ2-2|TRBD2|-
TGTGCCACCAGCAGGATAGGGACAGGTCCCGCTACTAGCGGGAGTGGGCTGTTTTTT
CATSRIGTGPATSGSGLFF
>TRBV28|14|TRBJ2-7|-|-
TGTGCCAGCAGTATTACGGGAGCCCGCTACGAGCAGTACTTC
CASSITGARYEQYF
>TRBV6-1|14|TRBJ1-1|TRBD1|once
TGTGCCAGCAGTGAAGGGGTCAGGGGGAAGGAAGCTTTCTTT
CASSEGVRGKEAFF
>TRBV18|14|TRBJ2-3|-|-
TGTGCCAGCTCACCGCGAGGAGTCACAGATACGCAGTATTTT
CASSPRGVTDTQYF
>TRBV5-1|14|TRBJ2-5|TRBD1|-
TGCGCCAGCAGCTCCGCAGGGGACAGGGAGACCCAGTACTTC
CASSSAGDRETQYF
>TRBV9|13|TRBJ2-2|-|-
TGTGCCAGCAGCGTAGCTTTAACCGGGGAGCTGTTTTTT
CASSVALTGELFF
>TRBV16|15|TRBJ2-5|-|-
TGTGCCAGCAGCCAATCAAGCAGCGGAGGGGTCACCCAGTACTTC
CASSQSSSGGVTQYF
>TRBV19|12|TRBJ1-2|-|once
TGTGCCAGTAGTATGACAGCCTATGGCTACACCTTC
CASSMTAYGYTF
>TRBV28|15|TRBJ2-7|-|-
TGTGCCAGCAGTTTATGGGTTGGGAGGGGGCCAGTGCAGTACTTC
CASSLWVGRGPVQYF
>TRBV27|13|TRBJ2-7|-|-
TGTGCCAGCAGTTACAGGAGCTCCTACGAGCAGTACTTC
CASSYRSSYEQYF
>TRBV10-2|13|TRBJ1-2|-|-
TGCGCCAGCAGCACCGGGCAGACCGATGGCTACACCTTC
CASSTGQTDGYTF
>TRBV6-6|15|TRBJ1-5|-|-
TGTGCCAGCAGCCACGGGGCTATTAGCAATCAGCCCCAGCATTTT
CASSHGAISNQPQHF
>TRBV14|16|TRBJ2-1|TRBD2|once
TGTGCCAGCAGCCCACCCCGCGAGGGAGGGTACTATGAGCAGTTCTTC
CASSPPREGGYYEQFF
>TRBV27|14|TRBJ2-2|-|-
TGTGCCAGCAGTCTGGGACCGAGGACCGGGGAGCTGTTTTTT
CASSLGPRTGELFF
>TRBV28|14|TRBJ1-2|-|-
TGTGCCAGCGTCACCGGGGGGACCAATTATGGCTACACCTTC
CASVTGGTNYGYTF
>TRBV19|15|TRBJ1-5|-|-
TGTGCCAGTAGTATCCCGGCAGGGGGCAATCAGCCCCAGCATTTT
CASSIPAGGNQPQHF
>TRBV15|15|TRBJ1-2|-|-
TGTGCCACCAGCCCTCAGAGGGGGGGAGACTATGGCTACACCTTC
CATSPQRGGDYGYTF
>TRBV19|14|TRBJ1-2|-|-
TGTGCCAGTAGGGATCCCCTCGGGGACTATGGCTACACCTTC
CASRDPLGDYGYTF
>TRBV7-9|17|TRBJ1-6|-|-
TGTGCCAGCAGCGATCAGGGGTCTACGGGGTATAATTCACCCCTCCACTTT
CASSDQGSTGYNSPLHF
>TRBV4-3|16|TRBJ1-5|-|-
TGCGCCAGCAGCCAAGATCCCTGGGATAGCAATCAGCCCCAGCATTTT
CASSQDPWDSNQPQHF
>TRBV7-2|13|TRBJ2-1|TRBD1|-
TGTGCCAGCAGCTTCTCCGTCCGGGACAGTGCGTTCTTC
CASSFSVRDSAFF
>TRBV5-1|15|TRBJ1-1|TRBD1|-
TGCGCCAGCAGCCCGAGACAGGGGGCAGACACTGAAGCTTTCTTT
CASSPRQGADTEAFF
>TRBV7-2|15|TRBJ2-7|TRBD2|-
TGTGCCAGCAGCCAAGGGCCCAGCGGGACCTACGAGCAGTACTTC
CASSQGPSGTYEQYF
>TRBV7-3|13|TRBJ2-2|-|-
TGTGCCAGCAGCAACCGAGGCGACGGGGAGCTGTTTTTT
CASSNRGDGELFF
>TRBV7-2|15|TRBJ2-1|-|-
TGTGCCAGCAGCTTAGACTGGAAACTCTACAATGAGCAGTTCTTC
CASSLDWKLYNEQFF
>TRBV5-1|15|TRBJ2-7|TRBD2|-
TGCGCCACCCACCTTGGACTAGCGGGCTCCTACGAGCAGTACTTC
CATHLGLAGSYEQYF
>TRBV28|16|TRBJ1-5|-|-
TGTGCCAGCAGTTTTATTCAGGTTTTTAGCAATCAGCCCCAGCATTTT
CASSFIQVFSNQPQHF
>TRBV4-3|20|TRBJ2-5|-|once
TGCGCCAGCAGCCAAGATGGACGTATCGGGACCAGGTCCCCGCAAGAGACCCAGTACTTC
CASSQDGRIGTRSPQETQYF
>TRBV10-3|15|TRBJ2-1|TRBD2|-
TGTGCCATCAGTGCCCGAATAGCGGGAGACAATGAGCAGTTCTTC
CAISARIAGDNEQFF
>TRBV5-1|13|TRBJ1-1|-|-
TGCGCCAGCTCGGGACTCACGAACACTGAAGCTTTCTTT
CASSGLTNTEAFF
>TRBV18|14|TRBJ2-5|TRBD2|-
TGTGCCAGCTCTCCTAGCGGGATTGGGGAGACCCAGTACTTC
CASSPSGIGETQYF
>TRBV11-2|15|TRBJ1-3|-|-
TGTGCCAGCAGCCCCGGGGCAGGCTCTGGAAACACCATATATTTT
CASSPGAGSGNTIYF
>TRBV5-1|14|TRBJ2-1|TRBD2|-
TGCGCCTCCGGGGAGGGTGATTCCTACAATGAGCAGTTCTTC
CASGEGDSYNEQFF
>TRBV7-9|14|TRBJ2-3|-|-
TGTGCCAGCAGCTTGGTAGGGGGGGCAGATACGCAGTATTTT
CASSLVGGADTQYF
>TRBV7-3|13|TRBJ1-2|-|-
TGTGCCAGCAGCTTATCGAATAACTATGGCTACACCTTC
CASSLSNNYGYTF
>TRBV6-1|15|TRBJ1-4|TRBD1|-
TGTGCCAGCAGTGAGCCCGGGACAGGGGGCGGAAAACTGTTTTTT
CASSEPGTGGGKLFF
>TRBV5-1|15|TRBJ1-4|TRBD1|-
TGCGCCAGCAGCACCGACAGGGCTCCTAATGAAAAACTGTTTTTT
CASSTDRAPNEKLFF
>TRBV10-3|12|TRBJ2-3|-|-
TGTGCCACAGGGCCCGTTTCAGATACGCAGTATTTT
CATGPVSDTQYF
>TRBV5-4|16|TRBJ2-1|TRBD2|-
TGTGCCAGCAGCCGGGGGGTTGCGGGAGGGTACAATGAGCAGTTCTTC
CASSRGVAGGYNEQFF
>TRBV27|16|TRBJ1-5|-|-
TGTGCCAGCAGTTTCCCTTTCCCGCCGGGCAATCAGCCCCAGCATTTT
CASSFPFPPGNQPQHF
>TRBV5-6|15|TRBJ1-6|TRBD1|-
TGTGCCAGCAGCTTGGGACAGGGTGATTATTCACCCCTCCACTTT
CASSLGQGDYSPLHF
>TRBV4-1|14|TRBJ2-5|TRBD1|-
TGCGCCAGCAGCGGAACAGGGGGCGGCGAGACCCAGTACTTC
CASSGTGGGETQYF
>TRBV5-6|16|TRBJ2-1|TRBD2|once
TGTGCCAGCAGCTTGTGGGCTAGCGGGTTCTACAATGAGCAGTTCTTC
CASSLWASGFYNEQFF
>TRBV28|15|TRBJ1-2|TRBD1|-
TGTGCCAGCAGTTTATGGAAGGACAGGGGGTATGGCTACACCTTC
CASSLWKDRGYGYTF
>TRBV5-1|14|TRBJ2-3|TRBD2|-
TGCGCCAGCAGCGGCCGCGGGGGTACAGATACGCAGTATTTT
CASSGRGGTDTQYF
>TRBV5-1|15|TRBJ1-2|-|-
TGCGCCAGCAGCGGAGGAGGGGGAGCCCAATATGGCTACACCTTC
CASSGGGGAQYGYTF
>TRBV27|14|TRBJ2-3|-|once
TGTGCCAGCAGTCTCAGGGAAAGCACAGATACGCAGTATTTT
CASSLRESTDTQYF
>TRBV19|17|TRBJ2-6|TRBD1|-
TGTGCCAGTCAGGACAGGGCGTATAGCTCTGGGGCCAACGTCCTGACTTTC
CASQDRAYSSGANVLTF
>TRBV7-2|16|TRBJ1-3|-|-
TGTGCCAGCAGCTTAGCGCTCGGGATCTCTGGAAACACCATATATTTT
CASSLALGISGNTIYF
>TRBV6-1|14|TRBJ1-2|TRBD1|-
TGTGCCAGCAGTGAAGAGCTCAGGGGGAATGGCTACACCTTC
CASSEELRGNGYTF
>TRBV23-1|12|TRBJ2-5|-|-
TGCGCCAGCAGTCAATCGAAAGAGACCCAGTACTTC
CASSQSKETQYF
>TRBV18|17|TRBJ1-1|-|-
TGTGCCAGCTCACGGACTTGGGCAGTCCGAGAAAACACTGAAGCTTTCTTT
CASSRTWAVRENTEAFF